This T cell receptor beta chain stems from a study of blood T cell repertoires in COVID-19 (dated by TCRdb to 2018 to 2021). Looking at the study overall: Samples covering the acute and convalescent phases of COVID-19 were provided by collaborators in the United States, Italy and Spain. The material from the prospective study consisted of cDNA or gDNA derived from T cells, B-cell-depleted T cells, or PBMCs. Samples came from the ongoing ImmuneRACE study (first 160 participants) plus 1,254 subjects from 6 global collaborators. The dataset comprised deeply sampled blood TCRbeta repertoires from subjects exposed to, actively infected with, or recovered from COVID-19. Where available, HLA class I and class II types were obtained from metadata supplied by the sample provider rather than from assay-based typing. Nearly every sample came with metadata listing a de-identified subject ID, COVID-19 status, age in years and sex. The repertoires were released in a freely available public database meant as a resource for research on the immune response to SARS-CoV-2.

From a lookup of the germline V gene, CDR1 and CDR2 are SGHTA and FQGNSA. V and J are trimmed by 4 bases and 3 bases, and the gene matches miss 4 bases of the junction. The CDR3 starts with the cysteine, ends with the phenylalanine, and has 14 residues. Here the CDR3 DNA is all that survives: 42 bases in frame from base 1. With respect to this clone: This clone's antigen is unknown. No much larger clone is present one base from it, and per-base qualities are unavailable.

The research as a whole found: The quantity of clinical and demographic metadata differed by source and by participant and was supplied without curation.

The immunoSEQ Assay, a bias-controlled multiplex PCR, was used to amplify TCRbeta CDR3 regions from genomic DNA. On the study's bioinformatics: The number of nucleated cells in each sample was estimated from the amplification of reference gene primers within the assay. Sequence reads were collapsed and filtered to measure the absolute abundance of every unique TCRbeta CDR3 rearrangement. Productive Simpson clonality was computed per sample as the square root of Simpson's diversity index over productive rearrangements. Entries here come from immuneACCESS through TCRdb and include only in-frame sequences with V and J called. Some clones fail to appear in such tables; in the studies checked, an unresolved V gene covers under half of the shortfall, and the cause of the remainder is unknown. The DNA gave D and trimming, while V, J and clone size come from that table. The sample table lists around 150,000 clones, 92% of them with a count of one. 4.5% to 5% of the sample is taken by the ten largest.

In Seattle, one collaborating source enrolled patients while the infection was active and tracked those patients longitudinally over the course of disease. Each collaborating institution followed its own protocols to collect whole blood in K2EDTA tubes. For TCRbeta analysis, collaborators shipped samples in one of three forms: frozen whole blood, isolated PBMCs, or DNA extracted from either of those sample types. The clonotype comes from a man aged 25 to 45 with COVID-19, enrolled during active disease. The sample comprised peripheral blood. The chain uses TRBV7-2 and TRBJ2-7, with 9 bases aligning to TRBD1. The DNA is TGTGCCAGCAGCTCAATGGACAGGGGCTACGAGCAGTACTTC. The resulting protein is CASSSMDRGYEQYF.